The 10 T cell receptor beta chains below all came from one sample that was sequenced in a study of beta chain features in type 1 diabetes. General study points: The study found moderately but significantly shorter TCRB CDR3s in all four CD4+ subsets of Type 1 diabetes patients.

Reverse transcription of all isolated RNA meant that expressed TCRB transcripts were sequenced. Assay used: immunoSEQ multiplex PCR; TCRdb lists only in-frame clones, some missing. The table includes 630,000 or so clones, roughly an eighth detected once. No cognate antigen is known for these TCRs. Sequenced: naive CD4+ T cells from blood. These receptors originate from a man aged 18 to 29 with type 1 diabetes.

This clone was picked up one time. V usage is TRBV7-9 and J usage is TRBJ2-7, with D perhaps TRBD2 (6 bases). Trimming removed 6 bases from V and 2 bases from J, with 17 bases in between. Germline CDR1 and CDR2: SEHNR and FQNEAQ (reference sequence). CDR3 size: 15 residues. The DNA for the CDR3 is TGTGCCAGCAGTGCTACCCGGGACTTCGCCTACGAGCAGTACTTC. As protein: CASSATRDFAYEQYF.

This clone was found a few times. This sequence joins TRBV10-3 and TRBJ2-1; 7 positions match TRBD2. The CDR3 extends over 15 amino acids. V dropped 7 bases and J dropped 5; count of bases not matched to a gene: 11. In germline, CDR1 is ENHRY, CDR2 SYGVKD. The CDR3 bases are TGTGCCATCACCAGAACCTTAGGGACTAACAATGAGCAGTTCTTC. This gives the protein CAITRTLGTNNEQFF.

This clone has a handful of counts. The chain combines TRBV7-9 with TRBJ2-7, with D perhaps TRBD2 (6 bases). This CDR3 has 15 residues. The germline CDR1 and CDR2 sequences are SEHNR and FQNEAQ (reference sequence). V was shortened by 5 bases and J by 2 bases, with 16 bases between the two germline ends. CDR3 DNA: TGTGCCAGCAGCGCACCCGGGACTGCTACCTACGAGCAGTACTTC. This codes for CASSAPGTATYEQYF.

This chain links TRBV7-2 with TRBJ2-7; TRBD2 agrees at 7 bases. Per the germline V gene, CDR1 is SGHTA and CDR2 is FQGNSA. CDR3 length: 15 amino acids. Unmatched junction bases numbered 11, after V lost 2 bases and J lost 7 bases. This CDR3 is CASSLWGGPVGEQYF. Written as DNA, the CDR3 is TGTGCCAGCAGCTTATGGGGGGGACCCGTAGGGGAGCAGTACTTC.

Here the CDR3 DNA reads TGTGCCAGCAGCTTTGGACAAGACACCGGGGAGCTGTTTTTT. Its protein product is CASSFGQDTGELFF. The J gene is TRBJ2-2, the V gene TRBV5-6; D is perhaps TRBD1 (5 bases). The CDR3 length is 14 residues. Deletions cut 2 bases from V and 3 bases from J, with 8 bases between. Germline V gene lookup returns CDR1 SGHDT and CDR2 YYEEEE. The variable domain in full, completed from reference TRBV5-6 and TRBJ2-2, reads DAGVTQSPTHLIKTRGQQVTLRCSPKSGHDTVSWYQQALGQGPQFIFQYYEEEERQRGNFPDRFSGHQFPNYSSELNVNALLLGDSALYLCASSFGQDTGELFFGEGSRLTVL.

This clone was counted between two and nine times. The CDR3 region has the DNA TGTGCCAGCAGCTCTTGGGACAGGGACGGGGATGGCTACACCTTC. Translation: CASSSWDRDGDGYTF. The V gene is TRBV7-9, the J gene TRBJ1-2, with 9 nucleotides matching TRBD1. The CDR3 runs to 15 residues. After removal of 4 bases from V and 6 bases from J, the junction contained 9 bases not matched to a gene. The V gene's germline CDR1 is SEHNR and CDR2 FQNEAQ (reference sequence). Complete variable domain (other parts from reference TRBV7-9 and TRBJ1-2): DTGVSQNPRHKITKRGQNVTFRCDPISEHNRLYWYRQTLGQGPEFLTYFQNEAQLEKSRLLSDRFSAERPKGSFSTLEIQRTEQGDSAMYLCASSSWDRDGDGYTFGSGTRLTVV.

V usage is TRBV9 and J usage is TRBJ1-2; D is unresolved. Trimming pared 0 bases from V and 0 bases from J, leaving 15 bases between. The CDR3 spans 17 residues. Germline CDR1 SGDLS, CDR2 YYNGEE. The CDR3 reads CASSVGPSRTTNYGYTF. The CDR3 region has the DNA TGTGCCAGCAGCGTAGGTCCCAGCCGCACTACTAACTATGGCTACACCTTC.

The sample holds a few counts of this clone. V gene TRBV9 combines with J gene TRBJ2-3; D gene ambiguous. V lost 3 bases to trimming and J lost 7 bases, with 15 bases between them. Germline CDR1 is SGDLS and CDR2 is YYNGEE. There are 14 residues in the CDR3. CDR3 sequence reads: CASSAGQAAYTQYF. DNA for the CDR3: TGTGCCAGCAGCGCTGGGCAGGCAGCGTATACGCAGTATTTT.

V gene TRBV7-9 combines with J gene TRBJ2-7; D unclear. Germline assignment: CDR1 SEHNR and CDR2 FQNEAQ (reference sequence). Trimming pared 11 bases from V and 2 bases from J, leaving 16 bases between. The CDR3 sequence is 13 residues long. CDR3 in DNA: TGTGCCGTCGGAGTAGCCGAGACCTACGAGCAGTACTTC. It codes for CAVGVAETYEQYF.

This clone was found a few times. The V call is TRBV15, the J call TRBJ2-7; TRBD2 matches at 12 bases. The CDR3 loop spans 15 amino acids. Germline V gives CDR1 LNHNV, CDR2 YYDKDF (reference sequence). The V segment lost 4 bases and the J segment 6 bases; nucleotides outside the gene matches: 7. CDR3 nucleotide sequence: TGTGCCACCAGCACACAAAGGGGACTAGCGGGCGAGCAGTACTTC. Its protein is CATSTQRGLAGEQYF. Full variable domain (missing parts from reference TRBV15 and TRBJ2-7): DAMVIQNPRYQVTQFGKPVTLSCSQTLNHNVMYWYQQKSSQAPKLLFHYYDKDFNNEADTPDNFQSRRPNTSFCFLDIRSPGLGDTAMYLCATSTQRGLAGEQYFGPGTRLTVT.